This TCR beta chain comes out of a study of blood T cell repertoires in COVID-19. Study overall: Collection of acute and convalescent COVID-19 samples took place in the United States, Italy and Spain.

Trimming left V 3 bases short and J 9 bases short, with 7 bases between. CDR3 length: 12 amino acids. The germline CDR1 and CDR2 sequences are SGDLS and YYNGEE. Sequenced by immunoSEQ multiplex PCR; TCRdb stores in-frame clones only, minus some. The data show 150,000 to 200,000 clones, 80% seen once. The receptor's source is a woman in her fifties or sixties who had recovered from COVID-19. The rearrangement uses TRBV9 and TRBJ1-6; no clear D gene. The sample was PBMCs or T cells enriched from blood (not recorded which). This CDR3 is CASSGSGSPLHF. The DNA for the CDR3 is TGTGCCAGCAGCGGGTCGGGTTCACCCCTCCACTTT. The full variable domain, with the rest looked up from reference TRBV9 and TRBJ1-6, is DSGVTQTPKHLITATGQRVTLRCSPRSGDLSVYWYQQSLDQGLQFLIQYYNGEERAKGNILERFSAQQFPDLHSELNLSSLELGDSALYFCASSGSGSPLHFGNGTRLTVT.